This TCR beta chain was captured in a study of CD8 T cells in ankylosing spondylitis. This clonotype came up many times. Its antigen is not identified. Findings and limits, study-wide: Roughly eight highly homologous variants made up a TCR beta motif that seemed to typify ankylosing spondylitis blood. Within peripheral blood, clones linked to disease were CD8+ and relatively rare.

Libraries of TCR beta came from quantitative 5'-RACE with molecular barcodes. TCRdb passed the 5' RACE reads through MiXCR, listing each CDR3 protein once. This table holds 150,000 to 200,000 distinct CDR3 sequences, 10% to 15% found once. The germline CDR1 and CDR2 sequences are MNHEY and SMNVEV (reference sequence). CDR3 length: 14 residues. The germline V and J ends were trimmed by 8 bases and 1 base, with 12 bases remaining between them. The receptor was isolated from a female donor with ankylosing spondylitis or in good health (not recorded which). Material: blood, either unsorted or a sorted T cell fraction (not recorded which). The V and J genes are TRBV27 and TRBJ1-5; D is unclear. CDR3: CASRKDGSNQPQHF. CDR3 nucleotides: TGTGCCAGCCGAAAAGACGGCAGCAATCAGCCCCAGCATTTT.